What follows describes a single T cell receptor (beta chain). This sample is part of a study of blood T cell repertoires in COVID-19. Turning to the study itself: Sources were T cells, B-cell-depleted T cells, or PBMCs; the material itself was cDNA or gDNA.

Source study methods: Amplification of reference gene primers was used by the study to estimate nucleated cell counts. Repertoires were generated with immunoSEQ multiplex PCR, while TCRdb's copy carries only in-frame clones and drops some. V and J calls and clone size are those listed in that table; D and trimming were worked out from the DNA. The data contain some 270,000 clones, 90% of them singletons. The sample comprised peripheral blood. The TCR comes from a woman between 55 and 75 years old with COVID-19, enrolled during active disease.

The CDR3 here is CASSPSSTGGYSPLHF. In DNA form, the CDR3 reads TGTGCCAGCAGCCCAAGTTCCACAGGGGGTTATTCACCCCTCCACTTT. V is TRBV11-2 and J is TRBJ1-6, with 8 positions matching TRBD1. This CDR3 is 16 amino acids long. Trimming took 5 bases from V and 8 from J; bases not matched to a gene: 11. From germline, CDR1 is SGHAT and CDR2 FQNNGV.